Presented here are 8 T cell receptor beta chains from one specimen sequenced in a study of cytomegalovirus exposure and HLA in healthy donors. Primers for the PCR totalled 60 Vbeta and 13 Jbeta. Libraries were prepared by immunoSEQ multiplex PCR; TCRdb keeps only in-frame clonotypes and omits some of them. Of approximately 100,000 clones in the sample, about nine tenths were seen once. The sample comprised PBMCs. Receptors were obtained from a man aged 30-40 years in good health and CMV-seropositive.

V and J are TRBV27 and TRBJ1-5; possibly TRBD1 for D (6 bases). V lost 5 bases and J lost 5, with 13 bases in between. This CDR3 has 14 residues. Germline assignment: CDR1 MNHEY and CDR2 SMNVEV (reference sequence). DNA of the CDR3: TGTGCCAGCAGTACCCGACAGGAGTATCAGCCCCAGCATTTT. It is translated as CASSTRQEYQPQHF.

This chain uses TRBV28 with TRBJ2-3; D uncertain. V was clipped by 7 bases and J by 2 bases, with 13 bases between them. Per the germline V gene, CDR1 is MDHEN and CDR2 is SYDVKM. The CDR3 has 14 residues. CDR3 sequence reads: CASTLTGSTDTQYF. CDR3 bases: TGTGCCAGCACCCTCACCGGGTCCACAGATACGCAGTATTTT.

This chain connects TRBV19 to TRBJ1-5; TRBD1 matches at 10 bases. Trimming removed 7 bases from V and 7 bases from J; junction bases left unmatched: 13. This CDR3 has 16 residues. Germline values: CDR1 LNHDA, CDR2 SQIVND (reference sequence). The CDR3 sequence: CASTIEPGTGEQPQHF. CDR3 nucleotides: TGTGCCAGTACCATCGAGCCCGGGACAGGGGAACAGCCCCAGCATTTT.

The V gene is TRBV7-8, the J gene TRBJ2-7; TRBD2 matches at 10 bases. CDR3 length: 14 residues. The junction had 3 bases not matched to a gene; V was cut back by 5 bases and J by 2 bases. CDR1 and CDR2 (germline): SGHVS, FQNEAQ. The CDR3 reads CASSPGLAPYEQYF. CDR3 nucleotide sequence: TGTGCCAGCAGCCCGGGACTAGCGCCCTACGAGCAGTACTTC.

The chain links TRBV19 to TRBJ2-7, with TRBD1 matching over 9 bases. J was trimmed by 2 bases and V by 4 bases; bases with no gene match: 6. Per germline, CDR1 LNHDA and CDR2 SQIVND (reference sequence). This CDR3 has 15 residues. CDR3: CASSRTGELTYEQYF. Here the CDR3 DNA reads TGTGCCAGTAGTAGGACAGGGGAACTTACCTACGAGCAGTACTTC. The variable domain in full, completed from reference TRBV19 and TRBJ2-7, reads DGGITQSPKYLFRKEGQNVTLSCEQNLNHDAMYWYRQDPGQGLRLIYYSQIVNDFQKGDIAEGYSVSREKKESFPLTVTSAQKNPTAFYLCASSRTGELTYEQYFGPGTRLTVT.

A remark on this clone: At one end, the junction sequence differs from germline, possibly due to a read error. The chain uses TRBV7-9 and TRBJ1-2, with 12 bases lining up with TRBD1. The CDR3 loop spans 14 amino acids. Germline V lookup: CDR1 SEHNR, CDR2 FQNEAQ (reference sequence). CDR3 in DNA: TGTGCCGGCAGCAACCGGGACAGGGGGCTCGGCTACACCTTC. As protein: CAGSNRDRGLGYTF. The entire variable domain, with the rest obtained from reference TRBV7-9 and TRBJ1-2, is as follows: DTGVSQNPRHKITKRGQNVTFRCDPISEHNRLYWYRQTLGQGPEFLTYFQNEAQLEKSRLLSDRFSAERPKGSFSTLEIQRTEQGDSAMYLCAGSNRDRGLGYTFGSGTRLTVV.

The chain combines TRBV5-1 with TRBJ2-5, with a tentative D call TRBD2 (5 bases). Looked up from germline, CDR1 is SGHRS and CDR2 is YFSETQ. The CDR3 loop spans 13 amino acids. Trimming took 4 bases from V and 4 from J, leaving 11 bases between them. CDR3 in DNA: TGCGCCAGCAGCACCGGGGAAGGAGAGACCCAGTACTTC. The encoded protein is CASSTGEGETQYF.

This rearrangement joins TRBV25-1 to TRBJ2-1; D is possibly TRBD2 (6 bases). The CDR3 is 16 amino acids. The V gene's germline CDR1 is MGHDK and CDR2 SYGVNS. The V gene lost 2 bases and the J gene lost 8 bases, with 19 bases spanning the gap. CDR3 in amino acids: CASSEIGVAGTDEQFF. Here the CDR3 DNA reads TGTGCCAGCAGTGAAATAGGGGTGGCGGGGACCGATGAGCAGTTCTTC.